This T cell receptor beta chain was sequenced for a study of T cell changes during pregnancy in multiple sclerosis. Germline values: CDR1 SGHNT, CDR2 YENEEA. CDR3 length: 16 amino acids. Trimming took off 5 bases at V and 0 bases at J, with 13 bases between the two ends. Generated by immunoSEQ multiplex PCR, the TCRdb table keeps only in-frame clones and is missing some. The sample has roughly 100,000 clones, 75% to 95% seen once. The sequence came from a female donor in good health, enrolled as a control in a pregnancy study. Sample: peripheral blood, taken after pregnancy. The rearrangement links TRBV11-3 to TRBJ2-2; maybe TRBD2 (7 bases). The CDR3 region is CASSPGGGPNTGELFF. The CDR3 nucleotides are TGTGCCAGCAGCCCAGGCGGGGGCCCGAACACCGGGGAGCTGTTTTTT. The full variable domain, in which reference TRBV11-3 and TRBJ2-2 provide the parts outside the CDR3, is EAGVVQSPRYKIIEKKQPVAFWCNPISGHNTLYWYLQNLGQGPELLIRYENEEAVDDSQLPKDRFSAERLKGVDSTLKIQPAELGDSAVYLCASSPGGGPNTGELFFGEGSRLTVL.